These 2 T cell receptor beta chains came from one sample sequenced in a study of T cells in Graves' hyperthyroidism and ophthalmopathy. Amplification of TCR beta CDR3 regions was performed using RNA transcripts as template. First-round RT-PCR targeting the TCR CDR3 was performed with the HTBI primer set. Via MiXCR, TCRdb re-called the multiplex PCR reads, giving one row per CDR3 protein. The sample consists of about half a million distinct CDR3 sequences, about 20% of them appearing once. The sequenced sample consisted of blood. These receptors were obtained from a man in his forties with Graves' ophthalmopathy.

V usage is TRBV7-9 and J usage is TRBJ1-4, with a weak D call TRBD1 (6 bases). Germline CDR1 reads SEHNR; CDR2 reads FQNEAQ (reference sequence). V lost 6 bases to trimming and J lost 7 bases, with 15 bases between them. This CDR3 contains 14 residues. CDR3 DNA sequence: TGTGCCAGCAGTTCAACAGGGAATGGTGAAAAACTGTTTTTT. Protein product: CASSSTGNGEKLFF.

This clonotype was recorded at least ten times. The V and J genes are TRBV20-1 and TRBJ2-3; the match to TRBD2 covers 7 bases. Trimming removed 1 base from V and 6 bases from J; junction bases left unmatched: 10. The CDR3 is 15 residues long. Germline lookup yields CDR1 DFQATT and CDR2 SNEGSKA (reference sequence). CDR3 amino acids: CSARVGSGYTDTQYF. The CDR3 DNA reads TGCAGTGCTAGAGTGGGTAGCGGGTATACTGATACGCAGTATTTT.